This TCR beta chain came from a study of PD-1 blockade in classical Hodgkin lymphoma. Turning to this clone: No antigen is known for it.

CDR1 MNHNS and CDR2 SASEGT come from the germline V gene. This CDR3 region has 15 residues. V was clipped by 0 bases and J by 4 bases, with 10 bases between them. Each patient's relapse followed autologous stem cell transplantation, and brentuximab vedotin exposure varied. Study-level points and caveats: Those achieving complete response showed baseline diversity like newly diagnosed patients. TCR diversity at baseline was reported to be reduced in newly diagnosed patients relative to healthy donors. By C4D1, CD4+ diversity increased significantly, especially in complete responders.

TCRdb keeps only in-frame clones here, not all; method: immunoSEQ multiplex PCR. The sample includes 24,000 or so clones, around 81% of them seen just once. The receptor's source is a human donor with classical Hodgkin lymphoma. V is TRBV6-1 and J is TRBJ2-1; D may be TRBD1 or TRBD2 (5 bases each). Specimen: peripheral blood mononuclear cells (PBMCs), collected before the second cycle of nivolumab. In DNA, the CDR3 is TGTGCCAGCAGTGAAGCGGGGGTAGTATACAATGAGCAGTTCTTC. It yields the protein CASSEAGVVYNEQFF.